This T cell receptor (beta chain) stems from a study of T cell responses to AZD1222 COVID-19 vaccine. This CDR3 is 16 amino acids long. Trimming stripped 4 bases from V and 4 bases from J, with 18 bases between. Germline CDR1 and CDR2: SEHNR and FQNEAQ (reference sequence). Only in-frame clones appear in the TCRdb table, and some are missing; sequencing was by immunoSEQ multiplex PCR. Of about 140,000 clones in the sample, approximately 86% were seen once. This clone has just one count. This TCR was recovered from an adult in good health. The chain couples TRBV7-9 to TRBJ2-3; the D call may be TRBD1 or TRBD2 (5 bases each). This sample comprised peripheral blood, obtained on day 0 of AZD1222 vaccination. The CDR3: CASSYHRDPLPDTQYF. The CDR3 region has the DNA TGTGCCAGCAGCTACCACCGGGACCCCCTTCCAGATACGCAGTATTTT.